The rows below give T cell receptor beta chains drawn from one sample of a study of T-cell reconstitution after alpha-beta-depleted transplantation in children. TCRdb re-analysed the PCR reads in MiXCR, keeping a single row per CDR3 protein. Of 350,000 to 400,000 distinct CDR3 sequences listed, 13% are singletons. The sequencing here drew on PBMCs, taken from the stem cell graft. These receptors were taken from a human donor who donated a stem cell graft to a child with Fanconi anemia. CDR3s include the opening cysteine and the closing phenylalanine or tryptophan. A D gene is named only where the DNA matches it firmly. Size is stated for part of the rows, as once, few or many counts, or as a class when the clone is expanded.

cdr3_aa cdr3_nt j_call clone_size v_call d_call
CASSYGDRQETQYF TGTGCCAGCAGCTATGGTGACAGGCAAGAGACCCAGTACTTC TRBJ2-5 NA TRBV5-5 NA
CASSFYLRTSSYEQYF TGCGCCAGCAGCTTTTATCTTAGAACAAGCTCCTACGAGCAGTACTTC TRBJ2-7 NA TRBV5-1 NA
CASSGGWGGSPLHF TGCGCCAGCAGCGGAGGGTGGGGGGGGTCACCCCTCCACTTT TRBJ1-6 NA TRBV5-1 NA
CSVDSPSTDTQYF TGCAGCGTTGACTCTCCTAGCACAGATACGCAGTATTTT TRBJ2-3 many TRBV29-1 NA
CASSVEGYEQYF TGTGCCAGCAGCGTAGAGGGCTACGAGCAGTACTTC TRBJ2-7 NA TRBV9 NA
CSGRQVDAEQFF TGCAGCGGCCGACAGGTCGACGCTGAGCAGTTCTTC TRBJ2-1 NA TRBV29-1 NA
CASSLRGPASGYGYTF TGTGCCAGCAGCCTAAGGGGTCCGGCTTCGGGCTATGGCTACACCTTC TRBJ1-2 NA TRBV14 NA
CASSLAEDSGDTQYF TGCGCCAGCAGCTTGGCCGAGGATTCAGGGGATACGCAGTATTTT TRBJ2-3 many TRBV5-1 NA
CASTDRGYQETQYF TGTGCCAGCACGGACAGGGGATACCAAGAGACCCAGTACTTC TRBJ2-5 few TRBV7-9 TRBD1
CASSLARAGEGNTIYF TGTGCCAGCAGCTTAGCGCGGGCAGGTGAAGGAAACACCATATATTTT TRBJ1-3 few TRBV7-6 NA
CASSLRPGDTEAFF TGCGCCAGCAGCCTCCGACCCGGGGACACTGAAGCTTTCTTT TRBJ1-1 NA TRBV5-1 NA
CASTRGYNSLDNEQFF TGTGCCAGTACTAGGGGGTATAACAGTTTGGACAATGAGCAGTTCTTC TRBJ2-1 many TRBV19 NA
CASTPDRMNTEAFF TGTGCCAGCACCCCGGACAGGATGAACACTGAAGCTTTCTTT TRBJ1-1 few TRBV2 TRBD1
CASSPTGRSQETQYF TGTGCCAGCAGCCCCACCGGGAGATCCCAAGAGACCCAGTACTTC TRBJ2-5 few TRBV12-3/TRBV12-4 NA
CASSSSVGGVSTDTQYF TGTGCCAGCAGCTCCTCCGTCGGCGGGGTTAGCACAGATACGCAGTATTTT TRBJ2-3 NA TRBV5-5 NA
CASSLSTGLNEQFF TGTGCCAGCAGTTTGTCGACAGGGTTGAATGAGCAGTTCTTC TRBJ2-1 many TRBV12-3/TRBV12-4 TRBD1
CASSLDGSATGAKNIQYF TGTGCCAGCAGCTTAGATGGATCGGCGACCGGTGCCAAAAACATTCAGTACTTC TRBJ2-4 few TRBV11-2 NA
CSARVSGGETQYF TGCAGTGCTAGAGTGTCTGGGGGAGAGACCCAGTACTTC TRBJ2-5 many TRBV20-1 NA
CASSPGVNTGELFF TGTGCCAGCAGCCCGGGGGTCAACACCGGGGAGCTGTTTTTT TRBJ2-2 NA TRBV9 NA
CASTLDRASYGYTF TGTGCCAGCACCCTTGACAGGGCCTCCTATGGCTACACCTTC TRBJ1-2 NA TRBV12-3/TRBV12-4 TRBD1
CASSSPGQPHETQYF TGTGCCAGCAGTTCCCCTGGACAGCCCCACGAGACCCAGTACTTC TRBJ2-5 NA TRBV28 NA
CASSLEADGNTEAFF TGCGCCAGCAGCTTGGAAGCGGATGGGAACACTGAAGCTTTCTTT TRBJ1-1 many TRBV5-1 NA